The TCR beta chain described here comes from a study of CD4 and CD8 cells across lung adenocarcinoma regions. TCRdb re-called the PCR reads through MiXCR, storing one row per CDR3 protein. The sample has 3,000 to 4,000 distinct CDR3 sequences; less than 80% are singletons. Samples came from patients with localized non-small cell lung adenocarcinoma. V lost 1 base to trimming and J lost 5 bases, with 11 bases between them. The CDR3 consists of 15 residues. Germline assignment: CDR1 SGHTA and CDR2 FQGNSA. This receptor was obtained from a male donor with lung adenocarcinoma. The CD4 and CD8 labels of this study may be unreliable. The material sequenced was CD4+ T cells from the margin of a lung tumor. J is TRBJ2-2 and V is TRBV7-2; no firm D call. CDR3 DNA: TGTGCCAGCAGCTTAGGTGGTCAGACTACCGGGGAGCTGTTTTTT. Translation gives CASSLGGQTTGELFF. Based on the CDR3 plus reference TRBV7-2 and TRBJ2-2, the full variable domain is GAGVSQSPSNKVTEKGKDVELRCDPISGHTALYWYRQSLGQGLEFLIYFQGNSAPDKSGLPSDRFSAERTGGSVSTLTIQRTQQEDSAVYLCASSLGGQTTGELFFGEGSRLTVL.